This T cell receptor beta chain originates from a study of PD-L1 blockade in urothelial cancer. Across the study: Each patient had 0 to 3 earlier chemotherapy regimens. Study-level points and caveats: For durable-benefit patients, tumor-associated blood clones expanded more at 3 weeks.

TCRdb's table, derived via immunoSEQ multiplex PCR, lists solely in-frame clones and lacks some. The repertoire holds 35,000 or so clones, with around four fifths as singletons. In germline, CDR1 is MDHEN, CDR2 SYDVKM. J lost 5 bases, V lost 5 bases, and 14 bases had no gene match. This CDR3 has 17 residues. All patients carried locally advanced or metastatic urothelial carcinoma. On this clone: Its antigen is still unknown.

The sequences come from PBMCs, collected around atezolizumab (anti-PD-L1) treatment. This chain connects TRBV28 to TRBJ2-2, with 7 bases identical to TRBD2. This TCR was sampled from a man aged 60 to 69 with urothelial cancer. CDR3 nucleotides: TGTGCCAGCAGTGACATACAGCCGGGACTATCAACCGGGGAGCTGTTTTTT. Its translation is CASSDIQPGLSTGELFF. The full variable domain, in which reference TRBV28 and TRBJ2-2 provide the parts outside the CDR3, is DVKVTQSSRYLVKRTGEKVFLECVQDMDHENMFWYRQDPGLGLRLIYFSYDVKMKEKGDIPEGYSVSREKKERFSLILESASTNQTSMYLCASSDIQPGLSTGELFFGEGSRLTVL.